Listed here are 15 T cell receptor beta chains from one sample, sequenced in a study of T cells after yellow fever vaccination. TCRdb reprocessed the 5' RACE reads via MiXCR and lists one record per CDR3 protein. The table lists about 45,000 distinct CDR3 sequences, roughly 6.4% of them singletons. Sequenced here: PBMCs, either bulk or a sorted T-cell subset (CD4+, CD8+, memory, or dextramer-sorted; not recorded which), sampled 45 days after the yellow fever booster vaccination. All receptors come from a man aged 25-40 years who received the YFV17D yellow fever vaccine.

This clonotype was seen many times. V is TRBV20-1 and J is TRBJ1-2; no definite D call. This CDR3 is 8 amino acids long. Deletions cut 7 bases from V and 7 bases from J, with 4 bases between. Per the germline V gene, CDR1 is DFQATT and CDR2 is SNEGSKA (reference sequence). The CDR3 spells CSGGGYTF. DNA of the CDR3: TGCAGTGGCGGTGGCTACACCTTC.

The CDR3 loop reads CATSATDGKGTDTQYF. Here the CDR3 DNA reads TGTGCCACCAGTGCAACCGACGGGAAGGGGACAGATACGCAGTATTTT. The chain carries TRBV24-1 and TRBJ2-3; D is possibly TRBD1 or TRBD2 (5 bases each). CDR3 size: 16 residues. The V end lost 5 bases, the J end lost 3 bases, and 17 bases lay between the germline ends. Germline V gives CDR1 KGHDR, CDR2 SFDVKD.

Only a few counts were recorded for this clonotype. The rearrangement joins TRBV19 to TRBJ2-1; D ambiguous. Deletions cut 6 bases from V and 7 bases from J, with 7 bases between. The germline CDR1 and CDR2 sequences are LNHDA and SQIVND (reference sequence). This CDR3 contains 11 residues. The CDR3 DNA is TGTGCCAGTAGAGTGGGGAATGAGCAGTTCTTC. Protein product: CASRVGNEQFF.

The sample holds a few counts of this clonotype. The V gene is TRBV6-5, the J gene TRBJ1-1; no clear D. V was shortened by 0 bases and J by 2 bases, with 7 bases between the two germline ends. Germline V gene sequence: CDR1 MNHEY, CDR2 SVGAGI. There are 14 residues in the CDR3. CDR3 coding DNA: TGTGCCAGCAGTTACTCAGGCAGAAACACTGAAGCTTTCTTT. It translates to CASSYSGRNTEAFF.

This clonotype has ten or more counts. The CDR3 DNA is TGTGCCAGCAGCACCCTGTCCCGGGGGTTCCCAGATACGCAGTATTTT. The encoded protein is CASSTLSRGFPDTQYF. The chain couples TRBV12-3 or TRBV12-4 to TRBJ2-3, with D tentatively TRBD2 (6 bases). The ends were cut back, 6 bases at V and 4 bases at J, with 20 bases in the middle. The CDR3 totals 16 residues.

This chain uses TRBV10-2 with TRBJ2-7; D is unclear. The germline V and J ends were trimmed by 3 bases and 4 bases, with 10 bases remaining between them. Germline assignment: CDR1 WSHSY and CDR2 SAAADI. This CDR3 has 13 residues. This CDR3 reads CASSEQRTYEQYF. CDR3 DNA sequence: TGCGCCAGCAGTGAACAGCGAACATACGAGCAGTACTTC.

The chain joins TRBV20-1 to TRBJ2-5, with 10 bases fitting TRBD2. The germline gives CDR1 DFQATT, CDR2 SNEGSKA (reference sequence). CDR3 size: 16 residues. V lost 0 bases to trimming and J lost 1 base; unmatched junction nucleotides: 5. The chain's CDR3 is CSARDPLAGTQETQYF. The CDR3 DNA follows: TGCAGTGCTAGAGATCCACTAGCGGGGACCCAAGAGACCCAGTACTTC.

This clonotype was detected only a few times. The CDR3 region has the DNA TGCAGTGCTAGAGATATAGGACTAGCGGGAGGAAGCACAGATACGCAGTATTTT. This encodes CSARDIGLAGGSTDTQYF. This chain links TRBV20-1 with TRBJ2-3; 14 bases line up with TRBD2. The V gene's germline CDR1 is DFQATT and CDR2 SNEGSKA (reference sequence). V shed 0 bases, J shed 0 bases, and the junction held 5 bases outside the gene matches. This CDR3 has 18 residues.

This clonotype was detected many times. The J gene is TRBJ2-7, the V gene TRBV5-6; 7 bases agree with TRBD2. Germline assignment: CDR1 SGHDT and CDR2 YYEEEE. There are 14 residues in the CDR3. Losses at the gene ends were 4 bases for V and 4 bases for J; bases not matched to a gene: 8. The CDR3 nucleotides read TGTGCCAGCAGCCCCCTGGGGAGGGGATACGAGCAGTACTTC. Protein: CASSPLGRGYEQYF.

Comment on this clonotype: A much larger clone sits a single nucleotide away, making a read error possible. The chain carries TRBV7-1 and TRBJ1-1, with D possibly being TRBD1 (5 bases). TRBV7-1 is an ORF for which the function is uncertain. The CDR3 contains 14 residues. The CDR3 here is CASSRERGNTAAFF. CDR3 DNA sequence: TGTGCCAGCAGCCGAGAGAGGGGCAACACTGCAGCTTTCTTT.

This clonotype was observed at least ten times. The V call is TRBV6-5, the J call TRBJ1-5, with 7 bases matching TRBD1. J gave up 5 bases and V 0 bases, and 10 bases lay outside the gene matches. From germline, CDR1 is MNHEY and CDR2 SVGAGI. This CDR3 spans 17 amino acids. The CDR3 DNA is TGTGCCAGCAGTTACTCGAATGAGGGGGCGCGAGATCAGCCCCAGCATTTT. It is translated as CASSYSNEGARDQPQHF.

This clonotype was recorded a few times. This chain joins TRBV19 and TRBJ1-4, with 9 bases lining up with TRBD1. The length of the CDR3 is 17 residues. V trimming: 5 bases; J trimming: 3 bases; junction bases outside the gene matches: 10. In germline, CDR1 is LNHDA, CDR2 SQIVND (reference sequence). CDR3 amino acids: CASSPRTGVPANEKLFF. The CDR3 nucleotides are TGTGCCAGTAGTCCTCGGACAGGGGTGCCGGCTAATGAAAAACTGTTTTTT. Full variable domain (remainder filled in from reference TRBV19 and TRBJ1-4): DGGITQSPKYLFRKEGQNVTLSCEQNLNHDAMYWYRQDPGQGLRLIYYSQIVNDFQKGDIAEGYSVSREKKESFPLTVTSAQKNPTAFYLCASSPRTGVPANEKLFFGSGTQLSVL.

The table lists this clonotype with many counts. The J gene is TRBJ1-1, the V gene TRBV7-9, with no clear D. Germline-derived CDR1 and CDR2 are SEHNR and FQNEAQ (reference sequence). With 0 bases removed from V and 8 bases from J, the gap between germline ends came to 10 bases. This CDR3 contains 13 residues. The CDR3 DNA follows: TGTGCCAGCAGCTTAGCTGGCTATGGCGAAGCTTTCTTT. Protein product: CASSLAGYGEAFF.

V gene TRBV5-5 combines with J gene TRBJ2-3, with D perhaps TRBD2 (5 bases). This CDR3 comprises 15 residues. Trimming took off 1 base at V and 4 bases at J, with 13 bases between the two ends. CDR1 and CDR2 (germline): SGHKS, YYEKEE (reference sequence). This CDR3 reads CASSLIRIGADTQYF. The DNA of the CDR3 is TGTGCCAGCAGCTTGATACGCATCGGGGCAGATACGCAGTATTTT.

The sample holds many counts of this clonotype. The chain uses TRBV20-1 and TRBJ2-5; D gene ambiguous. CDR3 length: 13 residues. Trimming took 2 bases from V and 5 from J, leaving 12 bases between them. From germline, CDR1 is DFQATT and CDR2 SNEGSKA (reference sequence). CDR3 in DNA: TGCAGTGCTAGAATCGAAGGGTGGGAGACCCAGTACTTC. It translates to CSARIEGWETQYF.